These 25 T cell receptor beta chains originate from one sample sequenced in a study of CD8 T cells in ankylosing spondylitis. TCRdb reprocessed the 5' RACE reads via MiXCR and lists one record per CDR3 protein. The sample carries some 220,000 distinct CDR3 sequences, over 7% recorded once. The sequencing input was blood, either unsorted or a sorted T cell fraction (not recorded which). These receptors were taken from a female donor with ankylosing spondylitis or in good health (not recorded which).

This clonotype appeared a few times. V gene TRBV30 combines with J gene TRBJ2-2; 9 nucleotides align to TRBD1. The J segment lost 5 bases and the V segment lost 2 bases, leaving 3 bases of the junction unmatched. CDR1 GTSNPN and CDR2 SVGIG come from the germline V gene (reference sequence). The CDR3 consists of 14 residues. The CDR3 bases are TGTGCCTGGAGTACCGGGACAGGGACCGGGGAGCTGTTTTTT. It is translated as CAWSTGTGTGELFF.

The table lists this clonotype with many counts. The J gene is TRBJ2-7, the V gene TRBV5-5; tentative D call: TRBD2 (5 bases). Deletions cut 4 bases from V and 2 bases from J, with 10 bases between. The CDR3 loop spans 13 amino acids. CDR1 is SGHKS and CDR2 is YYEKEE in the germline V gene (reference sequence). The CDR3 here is CASSIAFAYEQYF. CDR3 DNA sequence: TGTGCCAGCAGCATAGCGTTTGCCTACGAGCAGTACTTC.

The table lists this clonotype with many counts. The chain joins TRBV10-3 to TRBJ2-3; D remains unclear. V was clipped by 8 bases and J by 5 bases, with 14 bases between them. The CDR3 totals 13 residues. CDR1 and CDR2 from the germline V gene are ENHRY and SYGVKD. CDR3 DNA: TGTGCCATCGCCCCCGAACCGAGAGATACGCAGTATTTT. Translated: CAIAPEPRDTQYF.

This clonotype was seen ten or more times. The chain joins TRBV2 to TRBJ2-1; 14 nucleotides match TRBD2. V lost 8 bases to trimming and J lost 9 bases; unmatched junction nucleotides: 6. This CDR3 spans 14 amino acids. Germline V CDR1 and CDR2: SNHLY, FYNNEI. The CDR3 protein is CASGLAGGRGEQFF. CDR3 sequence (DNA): TGTGCCAGCGGACTAGCGGGAGGTAGAGGTGAGCAGTTCTTC.

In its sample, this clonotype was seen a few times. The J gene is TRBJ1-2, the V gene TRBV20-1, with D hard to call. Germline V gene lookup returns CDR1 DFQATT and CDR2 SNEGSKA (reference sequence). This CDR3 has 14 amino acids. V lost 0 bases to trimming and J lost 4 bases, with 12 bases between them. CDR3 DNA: TGCAGTGCTAGAGATCAGGACGGTGCCTATGGCTACACCTTC. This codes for CSARDQDGAYGYTF.

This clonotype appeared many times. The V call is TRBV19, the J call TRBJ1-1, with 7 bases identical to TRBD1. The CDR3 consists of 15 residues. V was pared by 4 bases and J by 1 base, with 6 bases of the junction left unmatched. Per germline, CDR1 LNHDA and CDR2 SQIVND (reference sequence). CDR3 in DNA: TGTGCCAGTAGTAAAGGACAGGCCCCGAACACTGAAGCTTTCTTT. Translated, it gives CASSKGQAPNTEAFF.

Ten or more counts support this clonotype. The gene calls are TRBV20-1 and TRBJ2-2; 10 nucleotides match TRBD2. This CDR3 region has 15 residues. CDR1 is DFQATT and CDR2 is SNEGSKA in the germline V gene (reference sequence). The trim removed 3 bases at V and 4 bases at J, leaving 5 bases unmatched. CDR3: CSASPAGGPTGELFF. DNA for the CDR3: TGCAGTGCTAGCCCAGCGGGGGGGCCCACCGGGGAGCTGTTTTTT.

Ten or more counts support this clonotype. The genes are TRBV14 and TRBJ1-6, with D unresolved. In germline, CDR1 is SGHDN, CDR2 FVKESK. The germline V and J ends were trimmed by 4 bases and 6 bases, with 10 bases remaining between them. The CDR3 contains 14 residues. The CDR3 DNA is TGTGCCAGCAGCCCCCGGACGGTTAATTCACCCCTCCACTTT. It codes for CASSPRTVNSPLHF.

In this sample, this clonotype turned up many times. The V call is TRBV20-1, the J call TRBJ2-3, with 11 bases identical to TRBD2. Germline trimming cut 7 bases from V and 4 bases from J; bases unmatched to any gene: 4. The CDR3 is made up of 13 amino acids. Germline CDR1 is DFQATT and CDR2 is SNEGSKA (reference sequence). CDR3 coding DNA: TGCAGTGAACTAGCGGGAGTTTCAGATACGCAGTATTTT. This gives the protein CSELAGVSDTQYF.

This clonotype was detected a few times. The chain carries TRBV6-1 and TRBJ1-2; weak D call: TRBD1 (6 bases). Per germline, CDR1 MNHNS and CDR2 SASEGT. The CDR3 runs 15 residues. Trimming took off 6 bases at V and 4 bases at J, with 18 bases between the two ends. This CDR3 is CASSPGTPVPYGYTF. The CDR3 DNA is TGTGCCAGCAGCCCTGGGACACCCGTTCCCTATGGCTACACCTTC.

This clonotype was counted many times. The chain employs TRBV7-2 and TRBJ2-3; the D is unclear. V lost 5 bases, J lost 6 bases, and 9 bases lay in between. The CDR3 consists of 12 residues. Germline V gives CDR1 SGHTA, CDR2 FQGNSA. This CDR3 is CASSPQLDTQYF. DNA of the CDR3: TGTGCCAGCAGCCCACAGTTGGATACGCAGTATTTT.

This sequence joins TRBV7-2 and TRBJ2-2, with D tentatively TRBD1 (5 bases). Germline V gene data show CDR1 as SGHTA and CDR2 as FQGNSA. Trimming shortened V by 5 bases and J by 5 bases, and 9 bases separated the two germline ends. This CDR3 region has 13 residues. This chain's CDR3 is CASSPRQTGELFF. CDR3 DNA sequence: TGTGCCAGCAGCCCCCGACAGACCGGGGAGCTGTTTTTT.

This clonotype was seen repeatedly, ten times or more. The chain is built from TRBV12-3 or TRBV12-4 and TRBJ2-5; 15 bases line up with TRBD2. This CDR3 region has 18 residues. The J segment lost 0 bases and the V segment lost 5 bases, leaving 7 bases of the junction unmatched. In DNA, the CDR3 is TGTGCCAGCAGTCGTCCGGGACTAGCGGGAGGTTACCAAGAGACCCAGTACTTC. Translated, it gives CASSRPGLAGGYQETQYF.

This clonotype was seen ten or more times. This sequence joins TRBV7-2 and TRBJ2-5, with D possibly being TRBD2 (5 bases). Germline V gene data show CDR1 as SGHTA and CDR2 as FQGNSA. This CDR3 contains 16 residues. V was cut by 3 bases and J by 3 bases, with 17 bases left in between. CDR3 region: CASSLQPGGRKETQYF. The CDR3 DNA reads TGTGCCAGCAGCTTGCAGCCCGGAGGTCGAAAAGAGACCCAGTACTTC.

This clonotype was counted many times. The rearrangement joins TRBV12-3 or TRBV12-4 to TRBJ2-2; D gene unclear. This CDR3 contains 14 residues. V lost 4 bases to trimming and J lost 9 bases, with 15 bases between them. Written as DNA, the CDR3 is TGTGCCAGCAGTTCCCCTATTTCGTATCGGGAGCTGTTTTTT. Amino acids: CASSSPISYRELFF.

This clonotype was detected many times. The CDR3 nucleotides are TGTGCCAGCAGTCCCCAGTCGGGACATGGCTATGGCTACACCTTC. Its translation: CASSPQSGHGYGYTF. This rearrangement joins TRBV12-3 or TRBV12-4 to TRBJ1-2; a weak D match, TRBD1 (6 bases). The V gene lost 5 bases and the J gene lost 4 bases, with 17 bases spanning the gap. The CDR3 loop spans 15 amino acids.

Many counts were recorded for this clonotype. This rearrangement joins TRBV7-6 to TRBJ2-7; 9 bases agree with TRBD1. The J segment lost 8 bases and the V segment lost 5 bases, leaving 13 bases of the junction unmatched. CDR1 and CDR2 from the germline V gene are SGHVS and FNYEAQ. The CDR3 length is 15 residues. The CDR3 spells CASSPQPSTGGKQYF. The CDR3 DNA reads TGTGCCAGCAGCCCCCAGCCCTCGACAGGGGGGAAGCAGTACTTC.

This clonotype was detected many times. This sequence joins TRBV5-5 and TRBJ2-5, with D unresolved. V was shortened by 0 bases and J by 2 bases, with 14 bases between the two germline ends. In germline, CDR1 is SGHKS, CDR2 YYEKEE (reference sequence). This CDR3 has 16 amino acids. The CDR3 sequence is CASSLVLGSSQETQYF. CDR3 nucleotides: TGTGCCAGCAGCTTGGTTTTGGGCAGCAGTCAAGAGACCCAGTACTTC.

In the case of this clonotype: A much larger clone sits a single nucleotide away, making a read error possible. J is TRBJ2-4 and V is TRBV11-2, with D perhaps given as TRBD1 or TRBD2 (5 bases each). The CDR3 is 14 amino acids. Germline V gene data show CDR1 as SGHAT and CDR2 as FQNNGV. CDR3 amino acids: CASSLRGSRQGLDF. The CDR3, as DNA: TGTGCCAGCAGCTTACGGGGCTCGAGGCAGGGATTGGACTTC.

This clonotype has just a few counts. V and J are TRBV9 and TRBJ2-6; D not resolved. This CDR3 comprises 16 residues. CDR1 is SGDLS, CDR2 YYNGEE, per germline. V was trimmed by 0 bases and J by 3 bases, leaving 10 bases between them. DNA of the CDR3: TGTGCCAGCAGCGTAGGATGGGCTAGTGGGGCCAACGTCCTGACTTTC. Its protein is CASSVGWASGANVLTF.

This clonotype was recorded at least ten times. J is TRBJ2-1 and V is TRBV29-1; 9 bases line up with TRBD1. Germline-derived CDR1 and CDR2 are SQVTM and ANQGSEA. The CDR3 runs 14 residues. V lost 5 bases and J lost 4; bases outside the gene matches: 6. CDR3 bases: TGCAGCGTTCTCCGGGACAGGGTTTACAATGAGCAGTTCTTC. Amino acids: CSVLRDRVYNEQFF.

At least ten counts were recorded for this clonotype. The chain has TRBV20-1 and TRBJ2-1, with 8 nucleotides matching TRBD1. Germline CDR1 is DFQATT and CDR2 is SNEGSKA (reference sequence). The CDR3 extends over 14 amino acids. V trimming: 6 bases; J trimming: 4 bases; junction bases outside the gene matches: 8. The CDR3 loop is CSATGQEYYNEQFF. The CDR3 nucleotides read TGCAGTGCAACGGGACAGGAATATTACAATGAGCAGTTCTTC.

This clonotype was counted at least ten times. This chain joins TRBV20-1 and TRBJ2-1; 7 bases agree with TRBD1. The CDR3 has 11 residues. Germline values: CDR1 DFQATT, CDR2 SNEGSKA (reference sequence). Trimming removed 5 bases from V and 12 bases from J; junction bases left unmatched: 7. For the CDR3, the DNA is TGCAGTGCTGGAACAGGGGACCGGCAGTTCTTC. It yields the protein CSAGTGDRQFF.

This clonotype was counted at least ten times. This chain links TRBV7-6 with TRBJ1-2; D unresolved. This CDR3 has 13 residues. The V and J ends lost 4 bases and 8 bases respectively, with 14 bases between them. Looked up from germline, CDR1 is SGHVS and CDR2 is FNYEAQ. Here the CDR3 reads CASSSTLVKGYTF. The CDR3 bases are TGTGCCAGCAGCTCCACCCTAGTGAAAGGCTACACCTTC.

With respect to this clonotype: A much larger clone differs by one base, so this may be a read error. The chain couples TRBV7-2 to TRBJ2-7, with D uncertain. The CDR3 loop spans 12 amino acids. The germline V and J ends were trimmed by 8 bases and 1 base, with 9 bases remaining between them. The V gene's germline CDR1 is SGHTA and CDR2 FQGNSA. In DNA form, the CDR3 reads TGTGCCAGCGCTTCCTCATCCTACGAGCAGTACTTC. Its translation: CASASSSYEQYF.